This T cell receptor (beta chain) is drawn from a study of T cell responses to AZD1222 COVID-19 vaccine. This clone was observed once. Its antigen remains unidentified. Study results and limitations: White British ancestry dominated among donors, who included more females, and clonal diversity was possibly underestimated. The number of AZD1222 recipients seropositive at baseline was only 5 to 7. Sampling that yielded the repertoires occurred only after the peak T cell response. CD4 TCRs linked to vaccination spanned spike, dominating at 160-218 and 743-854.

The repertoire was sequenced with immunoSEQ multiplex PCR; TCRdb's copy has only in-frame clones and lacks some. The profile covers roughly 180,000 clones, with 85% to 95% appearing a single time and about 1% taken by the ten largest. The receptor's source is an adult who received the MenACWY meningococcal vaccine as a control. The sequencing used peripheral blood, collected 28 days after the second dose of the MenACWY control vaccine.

The CDR3: CASSGSGGSYNEQFF. DNA of the CDR3: TGTGCCAGCAGCGGTAGCGGGGGGTCCTACAATGAGCAGTTCTTC. This chain links TRBV3-1 (or the pseudogene TRBV3-2) with TRBJ2-1; 10 nucleotides align to TRBD2. The CDR3 spans 15 residues. CDR1 and CDR2 (germline): LGHDT, YNNKEL (reference sequence). The J segment lost 1 base and the V segment lost 5 bases, leaving 2 bases of the junction unmatched.